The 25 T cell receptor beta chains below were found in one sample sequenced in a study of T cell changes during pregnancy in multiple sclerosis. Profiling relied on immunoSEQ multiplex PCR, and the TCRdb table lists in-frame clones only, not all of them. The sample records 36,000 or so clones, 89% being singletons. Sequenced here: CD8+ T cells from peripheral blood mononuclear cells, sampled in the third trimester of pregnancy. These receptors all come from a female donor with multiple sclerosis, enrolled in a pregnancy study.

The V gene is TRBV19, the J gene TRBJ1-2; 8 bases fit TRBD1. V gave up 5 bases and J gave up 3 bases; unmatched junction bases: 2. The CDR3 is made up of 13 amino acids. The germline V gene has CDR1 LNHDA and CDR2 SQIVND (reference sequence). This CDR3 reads CASSWTGHYGYTF. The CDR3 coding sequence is TGTGCCAGTAGTTGGACAGGGCACTATGGCTACACCTTC.

The CDR3 spells CASSQGRDWNTGELFF. CDR3 nucleotides: TGCGCCAGCAGCCAAGGCCGGGACTGGAACACCGGGGAGCTGTTTTTT. The rearrangement links TRBV4-1 to TRBJ2-2; D might be TRBD2 (6 bases). Trimming took off 1 base at V and 1 base at J, with 10 bases between the two ends. CDR3 length equals 16 residues. Germline lookup yields CDR1 MGHRA and CDR2 YSYEKL.

CDR3 DNA sequence: TGTGCCAGCAGTTTGGTAGCGGGAGATTACGAGCAGTACTTC. Amino acid sequence: CASSLVAGDYEQYF. The gene calls are TRBV28 and TRBJ2-7, with 9 bases that match TRBD2. Losses at the gene ends were 3 bases for V and 4 bases for J; bases not matched to a gene: 4. The CDR3 consists of 14 residues. Per the germline V gene, CDR1 is MDHEN and CDR2 is SYDVKM.

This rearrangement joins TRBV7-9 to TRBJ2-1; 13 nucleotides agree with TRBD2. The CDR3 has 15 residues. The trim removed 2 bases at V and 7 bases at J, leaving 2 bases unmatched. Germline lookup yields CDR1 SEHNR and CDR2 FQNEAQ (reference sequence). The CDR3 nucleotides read TGTGCCAGCAGCTTAACTAGCGGGGGGGCGAATGAGCAGTTCTTC. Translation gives CASSLTSGGANEQFF.

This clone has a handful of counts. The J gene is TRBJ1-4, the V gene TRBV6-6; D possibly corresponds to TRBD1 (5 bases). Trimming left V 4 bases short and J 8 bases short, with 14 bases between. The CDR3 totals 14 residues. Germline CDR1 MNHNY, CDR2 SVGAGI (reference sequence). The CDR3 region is CASSSGLLLEKLFF. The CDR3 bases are TGTGCCAGCAGTTCAGGGTTATTGCTGGAAAAACTGTTTTTT.

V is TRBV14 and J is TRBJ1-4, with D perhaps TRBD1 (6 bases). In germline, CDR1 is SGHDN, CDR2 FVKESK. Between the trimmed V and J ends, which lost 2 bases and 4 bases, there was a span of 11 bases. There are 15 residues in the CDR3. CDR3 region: CASSQTRQVNEKLFF. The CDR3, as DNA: TGTGCCAGCAGCCAAACCCGACAGGTTAATGAAAAACTGTTTTTT.

This chain's CDR3 is CASSTGPGEAFF. In nucleotides, the CDR3 is TGTGCCAGCAGCACCGGGCCGGGGGAAGCTTTCTTT. The J gene is TRBJ1-1, the V gene TRBV13; D gene ambiguous. The CDR3 is 12 residues long. CDR1 is PRHDT, CDR2 FYEKMQ, per germline (reference sequence). V dropped 5 bases and J dropped 8 bases, with 12 bases sitting between them.

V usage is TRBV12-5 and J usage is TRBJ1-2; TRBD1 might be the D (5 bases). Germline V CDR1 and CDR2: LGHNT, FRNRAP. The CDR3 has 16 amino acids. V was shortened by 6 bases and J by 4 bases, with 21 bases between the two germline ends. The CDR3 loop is CASGPHPHTQGYGYTF. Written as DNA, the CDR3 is TGTGCTAGTGGCCCGCACCCCCACACCCAGGGCTATGGCTACACCTTC.

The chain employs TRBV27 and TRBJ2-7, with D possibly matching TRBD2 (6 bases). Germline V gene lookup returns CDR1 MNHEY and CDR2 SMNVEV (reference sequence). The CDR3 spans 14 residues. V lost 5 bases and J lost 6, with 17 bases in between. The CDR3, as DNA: TGTGCCAGCAGTCCGGGGACTCAAACGGGCGAGCAGTACTTC. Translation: CASSPGTQTGEQYF.

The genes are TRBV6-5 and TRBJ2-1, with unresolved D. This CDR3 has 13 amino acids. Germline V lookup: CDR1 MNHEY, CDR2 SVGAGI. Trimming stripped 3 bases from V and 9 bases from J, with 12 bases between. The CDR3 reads CASSYSESAEQFF. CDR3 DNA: TGTGCCAGCAGTTATTCGGAGTCGGCTGAGCAGTTCTTC.

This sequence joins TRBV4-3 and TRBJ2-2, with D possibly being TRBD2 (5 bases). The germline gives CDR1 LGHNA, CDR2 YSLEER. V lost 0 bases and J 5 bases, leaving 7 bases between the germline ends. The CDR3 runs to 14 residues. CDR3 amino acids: CASSQDPGTGELFF. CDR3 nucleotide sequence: TGCGCCAGCAGCCAAGATCCGGGGACCGGGGAGCTGTTTTTT.

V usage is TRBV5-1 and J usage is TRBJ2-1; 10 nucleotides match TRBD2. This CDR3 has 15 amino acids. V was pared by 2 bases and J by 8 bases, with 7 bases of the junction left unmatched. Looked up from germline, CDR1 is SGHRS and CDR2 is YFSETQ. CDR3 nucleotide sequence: TGCGCCAGCAGCTTACGTCTAGCGGGAGACGATGAGCAGTTCTTC. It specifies CASSLRLAGDDEQFF.

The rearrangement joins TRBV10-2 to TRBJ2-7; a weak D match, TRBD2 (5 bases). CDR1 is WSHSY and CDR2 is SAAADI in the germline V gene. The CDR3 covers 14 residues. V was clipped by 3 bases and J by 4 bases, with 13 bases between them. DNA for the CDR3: TGCGCCAGCAGTGACGGTACGTGGGAGTACGAGCAGTACTTC. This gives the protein CASSDGTWEYEQYF.

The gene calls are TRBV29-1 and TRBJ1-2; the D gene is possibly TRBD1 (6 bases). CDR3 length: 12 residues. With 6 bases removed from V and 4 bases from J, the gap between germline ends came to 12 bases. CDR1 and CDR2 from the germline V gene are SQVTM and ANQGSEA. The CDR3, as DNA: TGCAGCGTGAGGACAGAACTCTATGGCTACACCTTC. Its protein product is CSVRTELYGYTF. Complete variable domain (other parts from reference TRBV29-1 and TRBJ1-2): SAVISQKPSRDICQRGTSLTIQCQVDSQVTMMFWYRQQPGQSLTLIATANQGSEATYESGFVIDKFPISRPNLTFSTLTVSNMSPEDSSIYLCSVRTELYGYTFGSGTRLTVV.

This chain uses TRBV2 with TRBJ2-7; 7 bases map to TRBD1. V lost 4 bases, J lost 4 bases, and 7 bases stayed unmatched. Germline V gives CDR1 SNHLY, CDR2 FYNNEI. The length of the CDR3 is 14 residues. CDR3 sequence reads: CASSVRDSIYEQYF. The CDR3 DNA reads TGTGCCAGCAGTGTTAGGGACAGTATATACGAGCAGTACTTC.

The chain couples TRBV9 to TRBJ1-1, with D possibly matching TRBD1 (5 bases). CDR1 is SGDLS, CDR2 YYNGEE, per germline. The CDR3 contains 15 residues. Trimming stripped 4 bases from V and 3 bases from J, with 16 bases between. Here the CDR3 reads CASSKGRTRDTEAFF. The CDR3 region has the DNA TGTGCCAGCAGCAAGGGGAGGACGCGGGACACTGAAGCTTTCTTT.

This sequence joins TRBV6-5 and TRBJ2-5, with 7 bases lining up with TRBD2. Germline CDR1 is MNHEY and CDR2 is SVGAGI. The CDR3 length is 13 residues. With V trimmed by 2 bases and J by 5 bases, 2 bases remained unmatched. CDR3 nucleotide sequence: TGTGCCAGCAGTTACAAGGGAGGGGAGACCCAGTACTTC. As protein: CASSYKGGETQYF.

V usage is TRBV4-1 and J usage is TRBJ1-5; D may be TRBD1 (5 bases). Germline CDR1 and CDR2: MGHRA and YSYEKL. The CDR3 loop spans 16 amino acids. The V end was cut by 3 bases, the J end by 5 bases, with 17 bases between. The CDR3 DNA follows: TGCGCCAGCAGCCAGGCCCGAGAAGGGGTGTATCAGCCCCAGCATTTT. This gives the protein CASSQAREGVYQPQHF.

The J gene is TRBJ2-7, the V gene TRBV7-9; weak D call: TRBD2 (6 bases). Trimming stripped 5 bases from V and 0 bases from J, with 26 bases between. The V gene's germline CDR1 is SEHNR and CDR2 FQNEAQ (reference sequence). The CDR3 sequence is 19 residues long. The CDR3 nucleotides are TGTGCCAGCAGCCTCCGGGGTTTAGACGGACTAAAGTTCTCCTACGAGCAGTACTTC. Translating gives CASSLRGLDGLKFSYEQYF.

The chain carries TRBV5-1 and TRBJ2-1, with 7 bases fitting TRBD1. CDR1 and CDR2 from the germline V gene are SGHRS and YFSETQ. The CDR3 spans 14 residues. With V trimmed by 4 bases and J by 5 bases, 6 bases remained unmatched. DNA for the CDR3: TGCGCCAGCAGCCTGGGACAGAATAACAATGAGCAGTTCTTC. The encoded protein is CASSLGQNNNEQFF.

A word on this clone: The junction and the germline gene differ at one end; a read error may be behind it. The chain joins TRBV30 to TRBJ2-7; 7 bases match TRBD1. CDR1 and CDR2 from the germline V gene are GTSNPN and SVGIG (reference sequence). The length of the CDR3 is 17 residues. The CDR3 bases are TGTGCCTGGAGTGTACCAATGAGAGACAGGGCCTCCTACGGGCAGTACTTC. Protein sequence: CAWSVPMRDRASYGQYF.

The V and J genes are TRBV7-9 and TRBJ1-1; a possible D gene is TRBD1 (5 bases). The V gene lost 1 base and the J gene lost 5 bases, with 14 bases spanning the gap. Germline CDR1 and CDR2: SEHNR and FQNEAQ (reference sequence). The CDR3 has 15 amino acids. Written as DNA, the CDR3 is TGTGCCAGCAGCTTAGGCCAGGGAAGAAGGACTGAAGCTTTCTTT. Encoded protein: CASSLGQGRRTEAFF. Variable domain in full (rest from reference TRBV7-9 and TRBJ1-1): DTGVSQNPRHKITKRGQNVTFRCDPISEHNRLYWYRQTLGQGPEFLTYFQNEAQLEKSRLLSDRFSAERPKGSFSTLEIQRTEQGDSAMYLCASSLGQGRRTEAFFGQGTRLTVV.

DNA for the CDR3: TGCGCCAGCACCGGACTAGCGGGAGGGTTCACAGATACGCAGTATTTT. This gives the protein CASTGLAGGFTDTQYF. This chain connects TRBV5-1 to TRBJ2-3, with TRBD2 identical over 15 bases. Germline V lookup: CDR1 SGHRS, CDR2 YFSETQ. Germline trimming cut 6 bases from V and 2 bases from J; bases unmatched to any gene: 4. This CDR3 has 16 amino acids.

CDR3 sequence reads: CASSQSGRQGARGYTF. The DNA of the CDR3 is TGCGCCAGCAGTCAATCGGGTCGACAGGGGGCGAGGGGCTACACCTTC. The V and J genes are TRBV23-1 and TRBJ1-2; the match to TRBD1 covers 10 bases. TRBV23-1 is reported as an ORF; its role is uncertain. Trimming removed 0 bases from V and 8 bases from J; junction bases left unmatched: 9. The CDR3 extends over 16 amino acids.

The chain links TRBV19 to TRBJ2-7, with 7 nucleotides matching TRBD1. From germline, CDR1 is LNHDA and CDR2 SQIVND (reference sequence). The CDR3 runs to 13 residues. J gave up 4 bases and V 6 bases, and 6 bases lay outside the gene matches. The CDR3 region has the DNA TGTGCCAGTAGCCGTGTACAGGGGTACGAGCAGTACTTC. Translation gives CASSRVQGYEQYF.